One and the same sample provided the 30 T cell receptor beta chains below, sequenced in a study of blood T cells in healthy people across ages. Next came a second PCR, run for 7 to 11 cycles, which used a sample-barcoded 5' primer along with a J-beta primer mix. TCRdb re-called the 5' RACE reads through MiXCR, storing one row per CDR3 protein. This repertoire shows roughly 800,000 distinct CDR3 sequences, roughly 50% found once; its top ten account for around 40%. Material for sequencing was blood. The receptors were sampled from a man aged 80 or over in good health.

CDR3 amino acids: CSARDSVAGGFNSPLHF. The CDR3, as DNA: TGCAGTGCTAGAGATTCAGTGGCAGGGGGCTTTAATTCACCCCTCCACTTT. This chain links TRBV20-1 with TRBJ1-6; 8 bases are a match to TRBD1. V lost 0 bases, J lost 6 bases, and 10 bases stayed unmatched. CDR3 length: 17 amino acids. Germline V lookup: CDR1 DFQATT, CDR2 SNEGSKA (reference sequence).

The chain has TRBV13 and TRBJ2-7; D is unclear. This CDR3 spans 14 amino acids. V lost 3 bases, J lost 3 bases, and 12 bases lay in between. Germline values: CDR1 PRHDT, CDR2 FYEKMQ (reference sequence). CDR3 bases: TGTGCCAGCAGCTTGGACGGGCCCCTCTACGAGCAGTACTTC. It codes for CASSLDGPLYEQYF. Together with reference TRBV13 and TRBJ2-7, the CDR3 gives the full variable domain: AAGVIQSPRHLIKEKRETATLKCYPIPRHDTVYWYQQGPGQDPQFLISFYEKMQSDKGSIPDRFSAQQFSDYHSELNMSSLELGDSALYFCASSLDGPLYEQYFGPGTRLTVT.

V and J are TRBV6-6 and TRBJ2-7, with a possible D match to TRBD2 (7 bases). This CDR3 is built from 11 residues. The V gene lost 6 bases and the J gene lost 7 bases, with 10 bases spanning the gap. Germline CDR1 MNHNY, CDR2 SVGAGI (reference sequence). For the CDR3, the DNA is TGTGCCAGCAGGGGAGGGGGTGAGCAGTACTTC. Translating gives CASRGGGEQYF.

The chain carries TRBV20-1 and TRBJ2-1, with TRBD2 identical over 11 bases. The junction had 1 base not matched to a gene; V was cut back by 5 bases and J by 4 bases. Germline V CDR1 and CDR2: DFQATT, SNEGSKA (reference sequence). The CDR3 consists of 13 residues. CDR3 DNA sequence: TGCAGTGCTCTAGCGGGAGGTTACAATGAGCAGTTCTTC. Protein product: CSALAGGYNEQFF.

The genes are TRBV7-2 and TRBJ2-3; D unclear. Germline values: CDR1 SGHTA, CDR2 FQGNSA. Between the trimmed V and J ends, which lost 5 bases and 9 bases, there was a span of 27 bases. The CDR3 is 17 amino acids. CDR3 DNA sequence: TGTGCCAGCAGCCCCCCCCCACCGGTAGCAACCCTTGGCACGCAGTATTTT. Protein product: CASSPPPPVATLGTQYF.

The chain recombines TRBV7-3 with TRBJ2-7; 9 bases align to TRBD1. The CDR3 contains 17 residues. Looked up from germline, CDR1 is SGHTA and CDR2 is FQGTGA. J was trimmed by 7 bases and V by 4 bases; bases with no gene match: 17. CDR3 bases: TGTGCCAGCAGCTATGAGGGTCGGACAGGGGCGAACAATGAGCAGTACTTC. This translates into CASSYEGRTGANNEQYF.

This clonotype has only a few counts. This may be a read error, as it is one base from a much larger clone. V is TRBV29-1 and J is TRBJ2-7, with 10 bases identical to TRBD2. After removal of 8 bases from V and 7 bases from J, the junction contained 23 bases not matched to a gene. This CDR3 has 17 amino acids. Germline V gives CDR1 SQVTM, CDR2 ANQGSEA. The CDR3 sequence is CSTLERPSGRFRNEQYF. The CDR3 nucleotides are TGCAGCACCCTGGAGAGGCCTAGCGGGAGATTTAGAAATGAGCAGTACTTC.

The chain is built from TRBV7-2 and TRBJ1-2; D uncertain. CDR3 length: 14 residues. Trimming pared 5 bases from V and 4 bases from J, leaving 14 bases between. Germline V gene sequence: CDR1 SGHTA, CDR2 FQGNSA. The CDR3 DNA sequence: TGTGCCAGCAGCCCCCCCGGCAACATCTATGGCTACACCTTC. Its protein is CASSPPGNIYGYTF.

The rearrangement joins TRBV6-1 to TRBJ2-7; the D is unclear. The CDR3 loop spans 11 amino acids. Germline V gene lookup returns CDR1 MNHNS and CDR2 SASEGT. Trimming took off 1 base at V and 12 bases at J, with 10 bases between the two ends. CDR3 DNA sequence: TGTGCCAGCAGTGAAGGTCTCAGCCTGTACTTC. Amino acids: CASSEGLSLYF.

The genes are TRBV20-1 and TRBJ1-6, with D unclear. CDR1 DFQATT and CDR2 SNEGSKA come from the germline V gene (reference sequence). The V end lost 5 bases, the J end lost 3 bases, and 17 bases lay between the germline ends. This CDR3 has 16 amino acids. The CDR3 spells CSAYMAGNFYNSPLHF. CDR3 DNA: TGCAGTGCTTATATGGCAGGCAACTTCTATAATTCACCCCTCCACTTT.

The chain combines TRBV28 with TRBJ2-3, with TRBD2 as a possible D gene (5 bases). V lost 2 bases to trimming and J lost 4 bases, with 10 bases between them. Germline CDR1 is MDHEN and CDR2 is SYDVKM. The CDR3 has 14 amino acids. This CDR3 reads CASSLRTSPDTQYF. CDR3 DNA: TGTGCCAGCAGTTTAAGAACTAGTCCAGATACGCAGTATTTT.

In this sample, this clonotype turned up a few times. The V and J genes are TRBV20-1 and TRBJ2-1; perhaps TRBD1 as D (6 bases). Germline V gene lookup returns CDR1 DFQATT and CDR2 SNEGSKA (reference sequence). This CDR3 spans 16 amino acids. With 3 bases removed from V and 7 bases from J, the gap between germline ends came to 22 bases. The CDR3 sequence is CSARTTVRGRGNEQFF. As DNA, the CDR3 is TGCAGTGCTAGGACCACCGTCAGGGGCCGCGGGAATGAGCAGTTCTTC.

This clonotype was counted a few times. The chain uses TRBV7-2 and TRBJ1-2, with D possibly being TRBD1 (5 bases). Germline V gene data show CDR1 as SGHTA and CDR2 as FQGNSA. CDR3 length: 16 residues. The V end was cut by 5 bases, the J end by 7 bases, with 23 bases between. The CDR3 DNA sequence: TGTGCCAGCAGCGGGCGGGACCACTTCGAGATAAGTGGCTACACCTTC. This codes for CASSGRDHFEISGYTF.

The table lists this clonotype with a few counts. CDR3 protein: CSVSAGGGFLSEQYF. In DNA form, the CDR3 reads TGCAGCGTCTCGGCGGGGGGCGGCTTTTTGAGCGAGCAGTACTTC. The V and J genes are TRBV29-1 and TRBJ2-7, with 8 nucleotides matching TRBD2. Germline values: CDR1 SQVTM, CDR2 ANQGSEA. Unmatched junction bases numbered 16, after V lost 6 bases and J lost 6 bases. The CDR3 totals 15 residues.

The rearrangement joins TRBV5-6 to TRBJ2-5; 13 nucleotides match TRBD2. The J call may be wrong; the DNA end is better matched by TRBJ2-7. Germline CDR1 SGHDT, CDR2 YYEEEE. The CDR3 extends over 16 amino acids. The CDR3, as DNA: TGTGCCAGCAGCGTTACTAGCGGGAGGGTACCCTACGAGCAGTACTTC. Its protein product is CASSVTSGRVPYEQYF.

This clonotype was seen only a few times. V gene TRBV5-1 combines with J gene TRBJ2-5; 11 nucleotides agree with TRBD1. The assigned J gene may be wrong: the sequence end matches TRBJ2-7 better. The CDR3 contains 15 residues. The germline CDR1 and CDR2 sequences are SGHRS and YFSETQ. CDR3 coding DNA: TGCGCCAGCAGCCCGGATGGACAGGGGGCTGACGAGCAGTACTTC. Encoded protein: CASSPDGQGADEQYF.

Of note for this clonotype: Its ends do not fully match the called genes, so a read error is possible. The V call is TRBV10-3, the J call TRBJ2-5; D ambiguous. The CDR3 length is 16 residues. CDR1 is ENHRY and CDR2 is SYGVKD in the germline V gene. The chain's CDR3 is CAFSESPLSLGETQYF. The CDR3 DNA reads TGTGCCTTCAGTGAGTCCCCCCTATCTCTAGGAGAGACCCAGTACTTC.

The chain is built from TRBV6-5 and TRBJ1-5; 11 bases are shared with TRBD1. CDR1 and CDR2 (germline): MNHEY, SVGAGI. The length of the CDR3 is 13 residues. The junction had 2 bases not matched to a gene; V was cut back by 6 bases and J by 7 bases. CDR3 loop: CASRGTGGQPQHF. The CDR3 DNA is TGTGCCAGCAGGGGGACAGGGGGGCAGCCCCAGCATTTT.

This chain's CDR3 is CASSEAVRGTEQYF. The CDR3 region has the DNA TGTGCCAGCAGTGAAGCGGTCCGAGGGACCGAGCAGTACTTC. V gene TRBV6-1 combines with J gene TRBJ2-5; perhaps D is TRBD1 or TRBD2 (5 bases each). Near its end, the DNA agrees better with TRBJ2-7, so the J call may be wrong. Germline V gene sequence: CDR1 MNHNS, CDR2 SASEGT. The CDR3 runs to 14 residues.

This chain connects TRBV11-2 to TRBJ1-6, with D possibly matching TRBD1 (5 bases). The CDR3 spans 13 residues. Germline V gene data show CDR1 as SGHAT and CDR2 as FQNNGV. Trimming stripped 2 bases from V and 10 bases from J, with 9 bases between. CDR3 amino acids: CASSLLGDSPLHF. The CDR3 coding sequence is TGTGCCAGCAGCTTATTAGGGGACTCACCCCTCCACTTT. Based on the CDR3 plus reference TRBV11-2 and TRBJ1-6, the full variable domain is EAGVAQSPRYKIIEKRQSVAFWCNPISGHATLYWYQQILGQGPKLLIQFQNNGVVDDSQLPKDRFSAERLKGVDSTLKIQPAKLEDSAVYLCASSLLGDSPLHFGNGTRLTVT.

A few counts support this clonotype. V usage is TRBV24-1 and J usage is TRBJ2-7, with no clear D. The CDR3 covers 15 residues. V shed 4 bases and J shed 0 bases, with 12 bases lying between them. From germline, CDR1 is KGHDR and CDR2 SFDVKD. The DNA of the CDR3 is TGTGCCACCAGTGAGGGCGGACGTAGCTCCTACGAGCAGTACTTC. It codes for CATSEGGRSSYEQYF.

The rearrangement uses TRBV25-1 and TRBJ2-7; either TRBD1 or TRBD2 may fit D (7 bases each). V was trimmed by 4 bases and J by 5 bases, leaving 18 bases between them. The CDR3 has 15 amino acids. The germline CDR1 and CDR2 sequences are MGHDK and SYGVNS. The DNA of the CDR3 is TGTGCCAGCAGTGTGCCAGGGGGAGGGAACGACGAGCAGTACTTC. Its protein is CASSVPGGGNDEQYF.

This rearrangement joins TRBV20-1 to TRBJ2-7; 8 bases are a match to TRBD2. The V gene end was trimmed by 6 bases and the J gene end by 0 bases; junction bases not matched to a gene: 7. CDR1 is DFQATT, CDR2 SNEGSKA, per germline (reference sequence). The CDR3 is 14 amino acids. DNA of the CDR3: TGCAGTGCCCGGGGACTAGGGAGCTCCTACGAGCAGTACTTC. The encoded protein is CSARGLGSSYEQYF.

The genes are TRBV10-3 and TRBJ1-2; TRBD1 might be the D (5 bases). CDR1 is ENHRY, CDR2 SYGVKD, per germline. CDR3 length: 16 residues. Trimming shortened V by 10 bases and J by 0 bases, and 21 bases separated the two germline ends. The CDR3: CATTQGLGSANYGYTF. The DNA for the CDR3 is TGTGCCACGACCCAGGGTCTTGGATCAGCTAACTATGGCTACACCTTC.

V usage is TRBV29-1 and J usage is TRBJ1-2; 7 nucleotides align to TRBD1. V shed 5 bases and J 2 bases; nucleotides not matched to a gene: 8. In germline, CDR1 is SQVTM, CDR2 ANQGSEA. This CDR3 comprises 14 residues. As DNA, the CDR3 is TGCAGCGTTACCACAGGGGCCGAGAACTATGGCTACACCTTC. Translation: CSVTTGAENYGYTF. Variable domain in full (rest from reference TRBV29-1 and TRBJ1-2): SAVISQKPSRDICQRGTSLTIQCQVDSQVTMMFWYRQQPGQSLTLIATANQGSEATYESGFVIDKFPISRPNLTFSTLTVSNMSPEDSSIYLCSVTTGAENYGYTFGSGTRLTVV.

This clonotype showed up just a few times. This chain joins TRBV29-1 and TRBJ1-2; D uncertain. V dropped 6 bases and J dropped 5 bases, with 19 bases sitting between them. Germline V gene data show CDR1 as SQVTM and CDR2 as ANQGSEA. The CDR3 is 14 amino acids. The CDR3 DNA sequence: TGCAGCGTGCCCGGCAGACCCTTAGGGTATGGCTACACCTTC. This codes for CSVPGRPLGYGYTF. Looking up the rest from reference TRBV29-1 and TRBJ1-2 gives the full variable domain: SAVISQKPSRDICQRGTSLTIQCQVDSQVTMMFWYRQQPGQSLTLIATANQGSEATYESGFVIDKFPISRPNLTFSTLTVSNMSPEDSSIYLCSVPGRPLGYGYTFGSGTRLTVV.

This chain uses TRBV10-2 with TRBJ2-5; 9 nucleotides match TRBD2. The end of the DNA fits TRBJ2-7 better, so the J call may be wrong. The CDR3 length is 15 residues. Germline CDR1 and CDR2: WSHSY and SAAADI. CDR3: CASSGPGLAIGEQYF. The DNA for the CDR3 is TGCGCCAGCAGTGGGCCGGGACTAGCTATCGGCGAGCAGTACTTC.

The chain recombines TRBV7-2 with TRBJ1-5; D uncertain. Germline V lookup: CDR1 SGHTA, CDR2 FQGNSA. V shed 1 base and J shed 5 bases, with 6 bases lying between them. The CDR3 loop spans 13 amino acids. The chain's CDR3 is CASSLGSDQPQHF. CDR3 nucleotide sequence: TGTGCCAGCAGCTTAGGATCGGATCAGCCCCAGCATTTT.

In its sample, this clonotype was seen a few times. The genes are TRBV7-2 and TRBJ2-5; 7 bases agree with TRBD2. Per the germline V gene, CDR1 is SGHTA and CDR2 is FQGNSA. The CDR3 is 16 amino acids. V lost 5 bases, J lost 11 bases, and 20 bases stayed unmatched. The CDR3 reads CASSRGGGAQIGEQYF. CDR3 nucleotides: TGTGCCAGCAGCCGCGGGGGTGGGGCGCAGATAGGAGAGCAGTACTTC.

The table lists this clonotype with a few counts. The chain couples TRBV7-2 to TRBJ1-1; D is undetermined. V lost 5 bases, J lost 5 bases, and 9 bases lay in between. The CDR3 totals 12 residues. Germline CDR1 is SGHTA and CDR2 is FQGNSA. The CDR3 DNA follows: TGTGCCAGCAGCAAGATAGGTACTGAAGCTTTCTTT. Translation: CASSKIGTEAFF.